A single sample gave rise to the 30 T cell receptor beta chains below, sequenced in a study of cytomegalovirus exposure and HLA in healthy donors. The study ran its PCR with 60 Vbeta and 13 Jbeta primers. Generated by immunoSEQ multiplex PCR, the TCRdb table keeps only in-frame clones and is missing some. The sample shows just over 150,000 clones, 85% of them seen only once. Source material: PBMCs. Receptors originate from a woman aged 18-35 years in good health and CMV-seronegative.

This clone was counted only a few times. The chain has TRBV4-3 and TRBJ2-7, with TRBD2 identical over 8 bases. Trimming cost V 5 bases and J 0 bases; bases outside gene matches: 9. The CDR3 is 16 residues long. Germline values: CDR1 LGHNA, CDR2 YSLEER. CDR3 sequence (DNA): TGCGCCAGCAGCAACGGAGGGCTAGCGGGCTCCTACGAGCAGTACTTC. It yields the protein CASSNGGLAGSYEQYF.

The V and J genes are TRBV14 and TRBJ2-1; TRBD2 aligns across 8 bases. V shed 4 bases and J 8 bases; nucleotides not matched to a gene: 16. The V gene's germline CDR1 is SGHDN and CDR2 FVKESK. The CDR3 is 17 residues long. The CDR3 spells CASSLPSGLPVPHEQFF. CDR3 bases: TGTGCCAGCAGCCTCCCTAGCGGGCTCCCCGTCCCCCATGAGCAGTTCTTC.

Note on this clone: Sequence at one end of the junction differs from germline and may be a read error. The rearrangement joins TRBV7-9 to TRBJ2-3; TRBD2 matches at 8 bases. Germline V gene data show CDR1 as SEHNR and CDR2 as FQNEAQ (reference sequence). The CDR3 runs to 17 residues. The CDR3 nucleotides read TGTTCCAGCAGCTTCGGCACCGGGGGGGCCCGCACAGATACGCAGTATTTT. Amino acid sequence: CSSSFGTGGARTDTQYF.

The CDR3 sequence: CASSEWQNYEQYF. The CDR3 nucleotides are TGTGCCAGCAGTGAATGGCAGAACTACGAGCAGTACTTC. The gene calls are TRBV6-5 and TRBJ2-7; no clear D gene. Trimming pared 5 bases from V and 3 bases from J, leaving 11 bases between. There are 13 residues in the CDR3. Germline V gives CDR1 MNHEY, CDR2 SVGAGI.

J is TRBJ1-2 and V is TRBV28; 8 bases map to TRBD1. Losses at the gene ends were 6 bases for V and 2 bases for J; bases not matched to a gene: 5. CDR1 is MDHEN and CDR2 is SYDVKM in the germline V gene. This CDR3 contains 14 residues. In DNA form, the CDR3 reads TGTGCCAGCAGACCAGGGGACAGGAACTATGGCTACACCTTC. The encoded protein is CASRPGDRNYGYTF.

This clone was detected only once. The rearrangement links TRBV9 to TRBJ2-7; 7 bases map to TRBD2. With V trimmed by 6 bases and J by 2 bases, 20 bases remained unmatched. Germline loops: CDR1 SGDLS, CDR2 YYNGEE. This CDR3 contains 18 residues. CDR3 sequence reads: CASTQTPSGTSGPYEQYF. The CDR3 DNA follows: TGTGCCAGCACCCAAACCCCTAGCGGAACCTCGGGGCCCTACGAGCAGTACTTC.

This clone was counted a single time. V and J are TRBV27 and TRBJ2-5; D gene ambiguous. The germline CDR1 and CDR2 sequences are MNHEY and SMNVEV (reference sequence). V was trimmed by 6 bases and J by 5 bases, leaving 7 bases between them. The CDR3 is made up of 11 amino acids. This CDR3 is CASSSGETQYF. The CDR3 coding sequence is TGTGCCAGCAGCTCCGGGGAGACCCAGTACTTC.

The rearrangement links TRBV29-1 to TRBJ1-2, with TRBD1 identical over 9 bases. Unmatched junction bases numbered 8, after V lost 2 bases and J lost 4 bases. CDR1 and CDR2 (germline): SQVTM, ANQGSEA. This CDR3 is built from 15 residues. The CDR3 protein is CSVEPARDRVYGYTF. CDR3 bases: TGCAGCGTTGAACCCGCGCGGGACAGGGTCTATGGCTACACCTTC.

This clone came up a few times. The rearrangement uses TRBV4-1 and TRBJ1-4; the D gene is possibly TRBD1 (5 bases). The CDR3 is 16 residues long. Germline assignment: CDR1 MGHRA and CDR2 YSYEKL. The V end was cut by 7 bases, the J end by 8 bases, with 23 bases between. The CDR3 region is CASTPNGGDVGEKLFF. CDR3 DNA: TGCGCCAGCACCCCTAACGGGGGGGACGTGGGGGAAAAACTGTTTTTT.

The rearrangement links TRBV10-2 to TRBJ2-5; a weak D match, TRBD1 (6 bases). CDR3 size: 14 residues. Deletions cut 4 bases from V and 4 bases from J, with 13 bases between. Germline CDR1 and CDR2: WSHSY and SAAADI. DNA for the CDR3: TGCGCCAGCAGTGTCAGGGGTCTCGCAGAGACCCAGTACTTC. This translates into CASSVRGLAETQYF.

The chain recombines TRBV9 with TRBJ2-7; possibly TRBD2 for D (6 bases). V was cut by 0 bases and J by 0 bases, with 10 bases left in between. Germline CDR1 and CDR2: SGDLS and YYNGEE. The CDR3 contains 15 residues. The DNA for the CDR3 is TGTGCCAGCAGCGTAGGACTAGGGAGCTCCTACGAGCAGTACTTC. Protein product: CASSVGLGSSYEQYF.

This clone was picked up a small number of times. J is TRBJ2-7 and V is TRBV19; D perhaps matches TRBD1 (6 bases). The CDR3 consists of 15 residues. V gave up 3 bases and J gave up 1 base, with 13 bases separating them. Germline CDR1 and CDR2: LNHDA and SQIVND (reference sequence). The CDR3 coding sequence is TGTGCCAGTAGTATCACTTACAGGGCATCCTACGAGCAGTACTTC. Translation: CASSITYRASYEQYF.

The V call is TRBV27, the J call TRBJ1-3; D is undetermined. CDR1 is MNHEY, CDR2 SMNVEV, per germline (reference sequence). This CDR3 is 14 amino acids long. The germline V and J ends were trimmed by 7 bases and 9 bases, with 19 bases remaining between them. In DNA form, the CDR3 reads TGTGCCAGCATCCTAGAGCAGTCCTCCAGCACCATATATTTT. Protein product: CASILEQSSSTIYF.

This clone showed up just once. The chain carries TRBV6-5 and TRBJ2-5; 9 positions agree with TRBD1. V lost 6 bases to trimming and J lost 5 bases; unmatched junction nucleotides: 4. CDR1 and CDR2 from the germline V gene are MNHEY and SVGAGI. This CDR3 has 13 residues. For the CDR3, the DNA is TGTGCCAGCAGACAGGGGGCGTGGGAGACCCAGTACTTC. Translation gives CASRQGAWETQYF.

This chain uses TRBV5-1 with TRBJ1-5; D call uncertain. This CDR3 has 15 residues. The V end was cut by 0 bases, the J end by 0 bases, with 7 bases between. The V gene's germline CDR1 is SGHRS and CDR2 YFSETQ. CDR3 sequence reads: CASSLDGDSNQPQHF. The CDR3 DNA is TGCGCCAGCAGCTTGGACGGAGATAGCAATCAGCCCCAGCATTTT.

The chain recombines TRBV30 with TRBJ1-6, with TRBD1 matching 8 bases. Germline CDR1 is GTSNPN and CDR2 is SVGIG (reference sequence). This CDR3 has 16 amino acids. J lost 7 bases, V lost 3 bases, and 11 bases had no gene match. The CDR3 here is CAWSASLAGGNSPLHF. The DNA of the CDR3 is TGTGCCTGGAGCGCATCGTTGGCAGGGGGCAATTCACCCCTCCACTTT.

The chain carries TRBV9 and TRBJ2-1; TRBD1 is a possible D gene (5 bases). Germline values: CDR1 SGDLS, CDR2 YYNGEE. Trimming removed 4 bases from V and 0 bases from J, with 11 bases in between. The length of the CDR3 is 15 residues. For the CDR3, the DNA is TGTGCCAGCAGCCCGCAGGGTCTCTCCTACAATGAGCAGTTCTTC. Encoded protein: CASSPQGLSYNEQFF.

This chain uses TRBV5-5 with TRBJ2-7; a weak D match, TRBD1 (5 bases). The ends were cut back, 0 bases at V and 3 bases at J, with 10 bases in the middle. Germline lookup yields CDR1 SGHKS and CDR2 YYEKEE (reference sequence). This CDR3 contains 14 residues. The CDR3 region has the DNA TGTGCCAGCAGCTTGGAGGCAGGGATCTACGAGCAGTACTTC. Translation: CASSLEAGIYEQYF.

CDR3 region: CASSSAVWGEADTQYF. For the CDR3, the DNA is TGTGCCAGCAGCTCCGCAGTTTGGGGAGAGGCAGATACGCAGTATTTT. The chain employs TRBV11-3 and TRBJ2-3, with D possibly matching TRBD2 (5 bases). The germline CDR1 and CDR2 sequences are SGHNT and YENEEA. The V gene lost 4 bases and the J gene lost 4 bases, with 18 bases spanning the gap. The CDR3 extends over 16 amino acids.

V and J are TRBV6-5 and TRBJ2-7; 8 bases match TRBD1. CDR3 size: 15 residues. With V trimmed by 7 bases and J by 5 bases, 13 bases remained unmatched. CDR1 MNHEY and CDR2 SVGAGI come from the germline V gene. Written as DNA, the CDR3 is TGTGCCAGCACCTCAAGTGGGACAGGTTTCCACGAGCAGTACTTC. This encodes CASTSSGTGFHEQYF.

The V and J genes are TRBV28 and TRBJ2-7, with no clear D. Germline-derived CDR1 and CDR2 are MDHEN and SYDVKM. Deletions cut 4 bases from V and 6 bases from J, with 10 bases between. CDR3 size: 12 residues. The CDR3, as DNA: TGTGCCAGCAGTTCCCCTTTTCTCGAGCAGTACTTC. Encoded protein: CASSSPFLEQYF.

The rearrangement uses TRBV2 and TRBJ1-6; 9 nucleotides agree with TRBD1. V lost 6 bases, J lost 9 bases, and 12 bases stayed unmatched. Germline V gives CDR1 SNHLY, CDR2 FYNNEI. This CDR3 spans 16 amino acids. The DNA for the CDR3 is TGTGCCAGCAGAGAGACAAAGGGACAGGGCGTTTCACCCCTCCACTTT. Its translation: CASRETKGQGVSPLHF.

This chain links TRBV6-1 with TRBJ1-6; a possible D gene is TRBD1 (6 bases). With 6 bases removed from V and 0 bases from J, the gap between germline ends came to 9 bases. Germline values: CDR1 MNHNS, CDR2 SASEGT. The CDR3 is 15 residues long. The CDR3, as DNA: TGTGCCAGCAGGGACAGTAGCTCCTATAATTCACCCCTCCACTTT. Protein sequence: CASRDSSSYNSPLHF.

This chain joins TRBV19 and TRBJ2-1, with TRBD2 as a possible D gene (7 bases). V was clipped by 6 bases and J by 0 bases, with 12 bases between them. The CDR3 is 15 amino acids. The germline V gene has CDR1 LNHDA and CDR2 SQIVND (reference sequence). CDR3 loop: CASSGGPSSYNEQFF. The CDR3 DNA is TGTGCCAGTAGCGGGGGGCCTAGCTCCTACAATGAGCAGTTCTTC.

V is TRBV2 and J is TRBJ2-7; D is perhaps TRBD2 (6 bases). CDR1 and CDR2 (germline): SNHLY, FYNNEI. Between the trimmed V and J ends, which lost 8 bases and 3 bases, there was a span of 20 bases. CDR3 length equals 15 residues. CDR3 in DNA: TGTGCCAGCGTGTCAGGGCTAGCGCGCCTCTACGAGCAGTACTTC. It codes for CASVSGLARLYEQYF.

This rearrangement joins TRBV19 to TRBJ1-1; the match to TRBD1 covers 7 bases. The CDR3 is made up of 12 amino acids. The V and J ends lost 8 bases and 5 bases, in that order; junction bases with no gene match: 5. The germline gives CDR1 LNHDA, CDR2 SQIVND (reference sequence). As DNA, the CDR3 is TGTGCCAGTCGACAGGGATGGACTGAAGCTTTCTTT. Translating it yields CASRQGWTEAFF.

V and J are TRBV5-1 and TRBJ1-1; TRBD1 agrees at 11 bases. The germline V gene has CDR1 SGHRS and CDR2 YFSETQ. The junction had 9 bases not matched to a gene; V was cut back by 4 bases and J by 7 bases. The CDR3 extends over 15 amino acids. CDR3 sequence (DNA): TGCGCCAGCAGCGCGCCGGGACAGGGGGGACGTGAAGCTTTCTTT. Translating gives CASSAPGQGGREAFF. The full variable domain, completed using reference TRBV5-1 and TRBJ1-1, is KAGVTQTPRYLIKTRGQQVTLSCSPISGHRSVSWYQQTPGQGLQFLFEYFSETQRNKGNFPGRFSGRQFSNSRSEMNVSTLELGDSALYLCASSAPGQGGREAFFGQGTRLTVV.

The gene calls are TRBV5-5 and TRBJ1-1; D unresolved. The V gene's germline CDR1 is SGHKS and CDR2 YYEKEE (reference sequence). Trimming took 6 bases from V and 1 from J, leaving 10 bases between them. The CDR3 consists of 13 residues. Here the CDR3 reads CASNGEENTEAFF. Here the CDR3 DNA reads TGTGCCAGCAACGGAGAGGAGAACACTGAAGCTTTCTTT.

The J gene is TRBJ2-7, the V gene TRBV20-1, with D unclear. V was pared by 6 bases and J by 3 bases, with 6 bases between. CDR3 size: 10 residues. In germline, CDR1 is DFQATT, CDR2 SNEGSKA (reference sequence). CDR3 coding DNA: TGCAGTGCCCCCTACTACGAGCAGTACTTC. Translated, it gives CSAPYYEQYF.

CDR3 loop: CASSWRGTSYNEQFF. In DNA, the CDR3 is TGTGCCAGCAGCTGGCGGGGGACCTCCTACAATGAGCAGTTCTTC. This rearrangement joins TRBV5-6 to TRBJ2-1, with 7 positions matching TRBD2. Germline lookup yields CDR1 SGHDT and CDR2 YYEEEE. J lost 0 bases, V lost 3 bases, and 3 bases had no gene match. This CDR3 has 15 residues. The variable domain in full, completed from reference TRBV5-6 and TRBJ2-1, reads DAGVTQSPTHLIKTRGQQVTLRCSPKSGHDTVSWYQQALGQGPQFIFQYYEEEERQRGNFPDRFSGHQFPNYSSELNVNALLLGDSALYLCASSWRGTSYNEQFFGPGTRLTVL.